These 19 T cell receptor beta chains originate from one sample sequenced in a study of blood T cell repertoires in COVID-19. Only in-frame clones appear in the TCRdb table, and some are missing; sequencing was by immunoSEQ multiplex PCR. The sample holds about 25,000 clones, 81% seen once. Material for sequencing was peripheral blood. Receptors were obtained from a man in his 70s with acute or convalescent COVID-19.

In its sample, this clone was seen once. The chain has TRBV4-1 and TRBJ1-6, with 9 bases matching TRBD1. Per the germline V gene, CDR1 is MGHRA and CDR2 is YSYEKL. V shed 0 bases, J shed 0 bases, and the junction held 3 bases outside the gene matches. This CDR3 region has 18 residues. In nucleotides, the CDR3 is TGCGCCAGCAGCCAAGATACAGGGGGCAGCTCCTATAATTCACCCCTCCACTTT. This translates into CASSQDTGGSSYNSPLHF.

The V and J genes are TRBV3-1 (or the pseudogene TRBV3-2) and TRBJ2-3; 7 bases map to TRBD2. The CDR3 is made up of 15 amino acids. Trimming took 2 bases from V and 1 from J; bases not matched to a gene: 3. CDR1 and CDR2 from the germline V gene are LGHDT and YNNKEL (reference sequence). The CDR3 loop reads CASSQRGGRTDTQYF. The CDR3 DNA reads TGTGCCAGCAGCCAAAGGGGAGGGCGCACAGATACGCAGTATTTT.

The genes are TRBV10-1 and TRBJ2-5, with TRBD2 as a possible D gene (5 bases). The V end was cut by 3 bases, the J end by 1 base, with 6 bases between. The CDR3 spans 13 residues. The germline V gene has CDR1 WNHNN and CDR2 SYGVQD (reference sequence). The CDR3 DNA reads as TGCGCCAGCAGTGACGGGGTCCAAGAGACCCAGTACTTC. Translated: CASSDGVQETQYF.

This chain joins TRBV28 and TRBJ2-7; 8 nucleotides line up with TRBD2. The germline gives CDR1 MDHEN, CDR2 SYDVKM. CDR3 length: 13 residues. The junction had 6 bases not matched to a gene; V was cut back by 4 bases and J by 7 bases. The CDR3: CASSSGGLREQYF. The CDR3 bases are TGTGCCAGCAGTTCGGGGGGGCTCAGGGAGCAGTACTTC.

This sequence joins TRBV5-4 and TRBJ1-2, with D maybe TRBD1 (5 bases). Germline values: CDR1 SGHNT, CDR2 YYREEE (reference sequence). CDR3 length: 13 residues. The V and J ends lost 2 bases and 4 bases respectively, with 9 bases between them. DNA of the CDR3: TGTGCCAGCAGCTTCGGGGGTCCCTATGGCTACACCTTC. Its protein is CASSFGGPYGYTF.

V gene TRBV21-1 combines with J gene TRBJ2-5; no DNA check was done on the table's D call, TRBD2. TRBV21-1 is given as a pseudogene. CDR3 length: 15 amino acids. For the CDR3, the DNA is TGTGCCAGCAGCAAAAGGGAGGGGTGGAGGGAGACCCAGTACTTC. Amino acid sequence: CASSKREGWRETQYF.

The rearrangement links TRBV3-1 (or the pseudogene TRBV3-2) to TRBJ2-5; 11 nucleotides align to TRBD2. This CDR3 contains 16 residues. Germline V gene lookup returns CDR1 LGHDT and CDR2 YNNKEL (reference sequence). V trimming: 4 bases; J trimming: 5 bases; junction bases outside the gene matches: 9. As DNA, the CDR3 is TGTGCCAGCAGCCCGGGACTAGCGGCTCACGGGGAGACCCAGTACTTC. Amino acids: CASSPGLAAHGETQYF.

The rearrangement joins TRBV30 to TRBJ1-4; 7 positions match TRBD1. CDR3 size: 18 residues. Trimming removed 0 bases from V and 0 bases from J; junction bases left unmatched: 10. Germline V gene lookup returns CDR1 GTSNPN and CDR2 SVGIG (reference sequence). CDR3 amino acids: CAWSVGRGASATNEKLFF. The CDR3 DNA follows: TGTGCCTGGAGTGTTGGCAGGGGGGCAAGTGCAACTAATGAAAAACTGTTTTTT.

The chain joins TRBV5-1 to TRBJ1-2, with D tentatively TRBD1 (5 bases). Germline V lookup: CDR1 SGHRS, CDR2 YFSETQ. The CDR3 runs to 14 residues. Trimming shortened V by 4 bases and J by 2 bases, and 12 bases separated the two germline ends. The CDR3 reads CASSQQGENYGYTF. DNA for the CDR3: TGCGCCAGCAGCCAACAAGGGGAAAACTATGGCTACACCTTC.

J is TRBJ1-5 and V is TRBV7-8; D is possibly TRBD1 (5 bases). The CDR3 is 15 amino acids. Trimming took 0 bases from V and 4 from J, leaving 10 bases between them. CDR1 and CDR2 (germline): SGHVS, FQNEAQ. The DNA for the CDR3 is TGTGCCAGCAGCTTAGCCTCGACAGCAAATCAGCCCCAGCATTTT. Translated, it gives CASSLASTANQPQHF.

The chain couples TRBV19 to TRBJ1-5, with TRBD1 matching 8 bases. CDR3 length equals 15 residues. Germline V gives CDR1 LNHDA, CDR2 SQIVND (reference sequence). Trimming cost V 5 bases and J 5 bases; bases outside gene matches: 8. CDR3 in DNA: TGTGCCAGTAGTGCCACGGGACAGGATTATCAGCCCCAGCATTTT. As protein: CASSATGQDYQPQHF.

The chain combines TRBV27 with TRBJ2-7; D remains ambiguous. Germline loops: CDR1 MNHEY, CDR2 SMNVEV (reference sequence). This CDR3 is 14 amino acids long. V lost 9 bases and J 5 bases, leaving 20 bases between the germline ends. This CDR3 is CARTPRKRLHEQYF. DNA of the CDR3: TGTGCCAGAACGCCTAGGAAGAGGCTGCACGAGCAGTACTTC.

The CDR3 loop is CASSLSTGTSPLHF. CDR3 DNA sequence: TGTGCCAGCAGCCTCAGTACAGGGACCTCACCCCTCCACTTT. J is TRBJ1-6 and V is TRBV9; maybe TRBD1 (6 bases). Germline V gene lookup returns CDR1 SGDLS and CDR2 YYNGEE. Between the trimmed V and J ends, which lost 4 bases and 10 bases, there was a span of 15 bases. This CDR3 has 14 residues.

CDR3 loop: CASSYGHNSPLHF. In DNA, the CDR3 is TGTGCCAGCAGCTACGGACACAATTCACCCCTCCACTTT. The rearrangement joins TRBV11-3 to TRBJ1-6, with D possibly matching TRBD1 (5 bases). CDR1 is SGHNT and CDR2 is YENEEA in the germline V gene. The CDR3 runs 13 residues. Deletions cut 4 bases from V and 7 bases from J, with 8 bases between.

CDR3 sequence (DNA): TGCGCCAGCAGCCAAGATCCCCAGGGTGGAAACACTGAAGCTTTCTTT. It is translated as CASSQDPQGGNTEAFF. The rearrangement joins TRBV4-3 to TRBJ1-1; D may be TRBD1 (5 bases). V dropped 0 bases and J dropped 2 bases, with 13 bases sitting between them. Germline V lookup: CDR1 LGHNA, CDR2 YSLEER. This CDR3 has 16 residues.

This clone was found once. The rearrangement uses TRBV27 and TRBJ2-5, with 7 bases that match TRBD2. This CDR3 is built from 14 residues. V gave up 5 bases and J gave up 6 bases; unmatched junction bases: 9. Looked up from germline, CDR1 is MNHEY and CDR2 is SMNVEV (reference sequence). For the CDR3, the DNA is TGTGCCAGCAGTGAGGCGGGAGTGAGGAAGACCCAGTACTTC. Translation gives CASSEAGVRKTQYF.

The chain employs TRBV14 and TRBJ1-6; TRBD1 matches 7 bases. V lost 5 bases to trimming and J lost 8 bases; unmatched junction nucleotides: 6. The CDR3 consists of 14 residues. Germline CDR1 is SGHDN and CDR2 is FVKESK. The CDR3 DNA follows: TGTGCCAGCAGCGACGCAGGGGGGCATTCACCCCTCCACTTT. Translating it yields CASSDAGGHSPLHF.

The genes are TRBV6-5 and TRBJ2-7; TRBD1 aligns across 8 bases. Per the germline V gene, CDR1 is MNHEY and CDR2 is SVGAGI. Trimming at V came to 7 bases and at J to 2 bases, leaving 10 bases not matched to a gene. The CDR3 spans 15 residues. CDR3: CASKRDGQGAYEQYF. In DNA, the CDR3 is TGTGCCAGCAAGAGGGACGGACAGGGAGCCTACGAGCAGTACTTC.

This chain links TRBV29-1 with TRBJ1-1; D gene ambiguous. From germline, CDR1 is SQVTM and CDR2 ANQGSEA. The length of the CDR3 is 14 residues. Between the trimmed V and J ends, which lost 7 bases and 0 bases, there was a span of 15 bases. CDR3 amino acids: CSGSTSGLNTEAFF. The CDR3 DNA is TGCAGCGGCAGCACCTCGGGGTTGAACACTGAAGCTTTCTTT.